Listed below are T cell receptor beta chains from one sample, sequenced in a study of shared clonotypes between healthy human individuals. Here immunoSEQ multiplex PCR was the method, and the copy in TCRdb shows in-frame clones only, minus some. The sample contains under 600,000 clones, about 97% of which appear only once. The sequencing input was naive CD4+ T cells sorted from blood. These receptors all come from a woman under 40 in good health. CDR3s include the opening cysteine and the closing phenylalanine or tryptophan. Only part of the rows carry a size: once, few, many, or a class if the clone is expanded.

abundance: -; len: 15; v_gene: TRBV6-5; j_gene: TRBJ2-7; CDR3aa: CASSYGGGEIYEQYF
abundance: -; len: 16; v_gene: TRBV5-1; j_gene: TRBJ1-4; CDR3aa: CASSRRQVATNEKLFF
abundance: -; len: 16; v_gene: TRBV19; j_gene: TRBJ1-4; CDR3aa: CASSRGPMYGDEKLFF
abundance: -; len: 14; v_gene: TRBV6-4; j_gene: TRBJ2-1; CDR3aa: CASSDPPAYNEQFF
abundance: once; len: 14; v_gene: TRBV10-2; j_gene: TRBJ1-1; CDR3aa: CASTGQGQFSEAFF
abundance: -; len: 11; v_gene: TRBV20-1; j_gene: TRBJ2-7; CDR3aa: CSAGPHGEQYF
abundance: -; len: 16; v_gene: TRBV19; j_gene: TRBJ2-7; CDR3aa: CASIGQTASGRRAQYF
abundance: once; len: 15; v_gene: TRBV6-5; j_gene: TRBJ2-3; CDR3aa: CASSQDRGQGDTQYF
abundance: -; len: 17; v_gene: TRBV28; j_gene: TRBJ1-6; CDR3aa: CASSPSLGDSYNSPLHF
abundance: -; len: 19; v_gene: TRBV7-8; j_gene: TRBJ2-3; CDR3aa: CASSPTTQWGGTSTDTQYF
abundance: -; len: 15; v_gene: TRBV2; j_gene: TRBJ1-4; CDR3aa: CASTSKGATNEKLFF
abundance: -; len: 12; v_gene: TRBV7-9; j_gene: TRBJ1-1; CDR3aa: CASSTVRDQAFF
abundance: -; len: 15; v_gene: TRBV28; j_gene: TRBJ2-1; CDR3aa: CASSPADSPYNEQFF
abundance: -; len: 13; v_gene: TRBV25-1; j_gene: TRBJ1-1; CDR3aa: CASSATVNTEAFF
abundance: -; len: 14; v_gene: TRBV7-8; j_gene: TRBJ2-5; CDR3aa: CASSFGTDQETQYF
abundance: -; len: 15; v_gene: TRBV5-1; j_gene: TRBJ2-2; CDR3aa: CASSLATVNTGELFF
abundance: -; len: 14; v_gene: TRBV10-3; j_gene: TRBJ2-7; CDR3aa: CAISPGPSDYEQYF
abundance: -; len: 13; v_gene: TRBV7-2; j_gene: TRBJ2-5; CDR3aa: CASSLKVGGIQYF
abundance: -; len: 14; v_gene: TRBV19; j_gene: TRBJ1-6; CDR3aa: CASTRTGGSSPLHF
abundance: -; len: 16; v_gene: TRBV5-4; j_gene: TRBJ2-5; CDR3aa: CASSPRTSGRGETQYF
abundance: -; len: 15; v_gene: TRBV6-6; j_gene: TRBJ2-2; CDR3aa: CASSYASGSAGELFF
abundance: -; len: 18; v_gene: TRBV30; j_gene: TRBJ1-3; CDR3aa: CAWSVRLRGAYSGNTIYF
abundance: once; len: 13; v_gene: TRBV28; j_gene: TRBJ1-2; CDR3aa: CASGEGQNYGYTF
abundance: -; len: 14; v_gene: TRBV2; j_gene: TRBJ2-3; CDR3aa: CASSEAGGADTQYF
abundance: -; len: 16; v_gene: TRBV27; j_gene: TRBJ1-5; CDR3aa: CASKADRVNSNQPQHF
abundance: -; len: 13; v_gene: TRBV6-5; j_gene: TRBJ1-5; CDR3aa: CASSADAPKPQHF
abundance: -; len: 16; v_gene: TRBV5-1; j_gene: TRBJ2-3; CDR3aa: CASSRPNPTRTDTQYF